This T cell receptor (beta chain) was recovered during a study of blood T cell repertoires in COVID-19. At the level of the study: Italy, Spain and the United States were the sources of the convalescent and acute COVID-19 samples. The cDNA or gDNA used as material had been derived from T cells, B-cell-depleted T cells, or PBMCs.

CDR3 size: 14 residues. Trimming took off 2 bases at V and 9 bases at J, with 15 bases between the two ends. The germline V gene encodes CDR1 MRHNA and CDR2 SNTAGT. Repertoires were generated with immunoSEQ multiplex PCR, while TCRdb's copy carries only in-frame clones and drops some. The top ten clones hold 0.85% to 1% of a sample with fewer than 250,000 clones, more than 75% of them seen once. The sequenced material came from peripheral blood. V usage is TRBV6-4 and J usage is TRBJ2-3, with D perhaps TRBD1 (5 bases). This receptor was taken from a man aged 40-49 years with acute or convalescent COVID-19. The chain's CDR3 is CASSDTQGRGTQYF. Written as DNA, the CDR3 is TGTGCCAGCAGTGACACTCAGGGTCGAGGAACGCAGTATTTT.